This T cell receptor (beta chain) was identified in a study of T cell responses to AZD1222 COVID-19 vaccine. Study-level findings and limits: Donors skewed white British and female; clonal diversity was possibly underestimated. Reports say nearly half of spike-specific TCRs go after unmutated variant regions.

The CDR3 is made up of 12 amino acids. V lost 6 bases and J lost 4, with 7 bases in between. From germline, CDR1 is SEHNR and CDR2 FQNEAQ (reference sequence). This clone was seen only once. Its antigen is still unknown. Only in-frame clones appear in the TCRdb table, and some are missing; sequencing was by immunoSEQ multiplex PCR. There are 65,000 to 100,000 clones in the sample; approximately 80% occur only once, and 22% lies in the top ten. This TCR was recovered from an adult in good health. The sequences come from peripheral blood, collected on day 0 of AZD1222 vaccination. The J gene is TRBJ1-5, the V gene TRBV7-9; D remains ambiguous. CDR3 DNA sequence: TGTGCCAGCAGTTATCAAAATCAGCCCCAGCATTTT. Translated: CASSYQNQPQHF.